One sample yielded the 21 T cell receptor beta chains listed below, sequenced in a study of T cell repertoires in cytomegalovirus infection. TCRdb called the reads again in MiXCR, with one record for every CDR3 protein. The sample lists approximately 400,000 distinct CDR3 sequences; 30% to 40% were seen once. Sequenced sample: PBMCs. The source is a human donor in good health (CMV status not recorded). Some clones in this sample may be carry-over from other donors' samples.

In this sample, this clonotype turned up a few times. The chain carries TRBV6-2 or TRBV6-3 and TRBJ2-3; no definite D call. V shed 2 bases and J shed 0 bases, with 9 bases lying between them. The length of the CDR3 is 15 residues. The germline V gene encodes CDR1 MNHEY and CDR2 SVGEGT. The CDR3, as DNA: TGTGCCAGCAGTTACGTGCAGACTAGCACAGATACGCAGTATTTT. This codes for CASSYVQTSTDTQYF.

This clonotype was seen ten or more times. This chain uses TRBV7-2 with TRBJ1-5, with TRBD1 as a possible D gene (6 bases). The germline V gene has CDR1 SGHTA and CDR2 FQGNSA. V gave up 2 bases and J gave up 6 bases, with 11 bases separating them. The length of the CDR3 is 14 residues. The CDR3 DNA sequence: TGTGCCAGCAGCTTAATTGGGGGCGGTCAGCCCCAGCATTTT. This translates into CASSLIGGGQPQHF.

This chain uses TRBV20-1 with TRBJ1-1, with 7 bases aligning to TRBD1. This CDR3 region has 13 residues. CDR1 is DFQATT, CDR2 SNEGSKA, per germline (reference sequence). V lost 3 bases, J lost 0 bases, and 1 base stayed unmatched. The CDR3 region has the DNA TGCAGTGCTAGGACAGGGATGAACACTGAAGCTTTCTTT. Amino acids: CSARTGMNTEAFF.

The CDR3 sequence: CASSYSRGSGNTIYF. CDR3 in DNA: TGTGCCAGCAGTTACTCCCGAGGCTCTGGAAACACCATATATTTT. The rearrangement joins TRBV6-6 to TRBJ1-3; unclear D gene. Between the trimmed V and J ends, which lost 0 bases and 0 bases, there was a span of 6 bases. The CDR3 covers 15 residues. Germline CDR1 is MNHNY and CDR2 is SVGAGI (reference sequence).

J is TRBJ2-4 and V is TRBV19, with a possible D match to TRBD1 (6 bases). Trimming took off 6 bases at V and 7 bases at J, with 16 bases between the two ends. Per the germline V gene, CDR1 is LNHDA and CDR2 is SQIVND (reference sequence). The CDR3 totals 14 residues. CDR3 residues: CASSPGAPLNIQYF. The CDR3 nucleotides read TGTGCCAGTAGCCCAGGGGCCCCTTTGAACATTCAGTACTTC.

The V and J genes are TRBV12-3 or TRBV12-4 and TRBJ1-1, with D uncertain. The CDR3 is 13 residues long. The ends were cut back, 6 bases at V and 8 bases at J, with 16 bases in the middle. The CDR3 reads CASSPYFDAEAFF. CDR3 in DNA: TGTGCCAGCAGCCCCTACTTCGACGCCGAAGCTTTCTTT.

This clonotype came up once. Given a much more abundant clone one base away, this may be a read error. The rearrangement uses TRBV2 and TRBJ2-5; the D gene is possibly TRBD1 (6 bases). Germline values: CDR1 SNHLY, CDR2 FYNNEI. The CDR3 loop spans 15 amino acids. The CDR3 reads CDSSTLDRGQETQYF. The CDR3 bases are TGTGACAGCAGCACCCTGGACAGAGGCCAAGAGACCCAGTACTTC.

This clonotype turned up a few times. The CDR3 here is CASSVKWRGAIQETQYF. CDR3 coding DNA: TGTGCCAGCAGTGTTAAGTGGCGGGGAGCAATCCAAGAGACCCAGTACTTC. The chain couples TRBV12-3 or TRBV12-4 to TRBJ2-5; a weak D match, TRBD2 (6 bases). V was cut by 5 bases and J by 1 base, with 20 bases left in between. This CDR3 has 17 amino acids.

There are a few counts of this clonotype. This chain joins TRBV20-1 and TRBJ2-3, with TRBD1 matching 9 bases. CDR1 and CDR2 (germline): DFQATT, SNEGSKA (reference sequence). The CDR3 length is 16 residues. V shed 3 bases and J 4 bases; nucleotides not matched to a gene: 11. The CDR3 region is CSARVDRGEGADTQYF. In DNA form, the CDR3 reads TGCAGTGCTAGGGTGGACAGGGGAGAAGGGGCAGATACGCAGTATTTT.

This clonotype came up many times. The V gene is TRBV7-2, the J gene TRBJ1-5; the match to TRBD1 covers 9 bases. Germline CDR1 is SGHTA and CDR2 is FQGNSA. CDR3 length: 15 residues. Germline trimming cut 5 bases from V and 7 bases from J; bases unmatched to any gene: 9. CDR3 sequence: CASSAEGQGRQPQHF. The CDR3, as DNA: TGTGCCAGCAGCGCCGAGGGACAGGGCCGCCAGCCCCAGCATTTT.

The J gene is TRBJ1-3, the V gene TRBV6-5; tentatively, D is TRBD1 (6 bases). Germline assignment: CDR1 MNHEY and CDR2 SVGAGI. Trimming removed 2 bases from V and 0 bases from J, with 11 bases in between. This CDR3 region has 16 residues. Here the CDR3 DNA reads TGTGCCAGCAGTTACAGGGGGGCTTTCTCTGGAAACACCATATATTTT. This encodes CASSYRGAFSGNTIYF.

The chain is built from TRBV12-3 or TRBV12-4 and TRBJ2-6; D uncertain. The V and J ends lost 5 bases and 4 bases respectively, with 9 bases between them. This CDR3 comprises 14 residues. CDR3 sequence: CASSPSTGANVLTF. DNA for the CDR3: TGTGCCAGCAGTCCCAGTACCGGGGCCAACGTCCTGACTTTC.

The chain carries TRBV28 and TRBJ2-2; D gene ambiguous. CDR3 size: 13 residues. Trimming took off 0 bases at V and 4 bases at J, with 3 bases between the two ends. Germline V gene sequence: CDR1 MDHEN, CDR2 SYDVKM. CDR3 coding DNA: TGTGCCAGCAGTTTATGGGCCACCGGGGAGCTGTTTTTT. Its protein product is CASSLWATGELFF.

This chain uses TRBV12-3 or TRBV12-4 with TRBJ2-5, with D maybe TRBD2 (5 bases). This CDR3 region has 11 residues. With 8 bases removed from V and 5 bases from J, the gap between germline ends came to 9 bases. The CDR3 is CASRGRETQYF. The CDR3 DNA reads as TGTGCCAGCCGGGGAAGGGAGACCCAGTACTTC.

The genes are TRBV3-1 and TRBJ2-5, with 13 bases identical to TRBD2. The V and J ends lost 5 bases and 5 bases, in that order; junction bases with no gene match: 5. Germline CDR1 reads LGHDT; CDR2 reads YNNKEL (reference sequence). The CDR3 length is 15 residues. The CDR3 DNA follows: TGTGCCAGCAGCGGACTAGCGGGGGCACAGGAGACCCAGTACTTC. Its translation is CASSGLAGAQETQYF.

The chain employs TRBV7-2 and TRBJ1-4; the D is unclear. The germline gives CDR1 SGHTA, CDR2 FQGNSA. The CDR3 runs to 12 residues. Between the trimmed V and J ends, which lost 1 base and 13 bases, there was a span of 10 bases. The CDR3 reads CASSLDRSRLFF. The DNA of the CDR3 is TGTGCCAGCAGCTTAGACCGGTCGCGACTGTTTTTT.

This clonotype turned up a few times. The chain uses TRBV27 and TRBJ1-3, with 9 bases fitting TRBD1. Germline-derived CDR1 and CDR2 are MNHEY and SMNVEV (reference sequence). The CDR3 is 16 amino acids. V gave up 3 bases and J gave up 2 bases; unmatched junction bases: 5. CDR3 sequence (DNA): TGTGCCAGCAGTTTGACAGGGGGATTGCCTGGAAACACCATATATTTT. Residues: CASSLTGGLPGNTIYF.

This clonotype was observed a few times. The genes are TRBV19 and TRBJ2-7, with D maybe TRBD1 (5 bases). V was trimmed by 6 bases and J by 2 bases, leaving 11 bases between them. The CDR3 contains 13 residues. Germline V gives CDR1 LNHDA, CDR2 SQIVND (reference sequence). The DNA of the CDR3 is TGTGCCAGTAGGCAGGGCGGAACCTACGAGCAGTACTTC. Amino acids: CASRQGGTYEQYF.

J is TRBJ1-1 and V is TRBV12-3 or TRBV12-4, with D perhaps matching TRBD1 (6 bases). V lost 5 bases, J lost 0 bases, and 25 bases lay in between. The CDR3 consists of 19 residues. The CDR3 region is CASSLNSQGKGAMNTEAFF. DNA for the CDR3: TGTGCCAGCAGTCTCAATTCCCAGGGGAAAGGGGCCATGAACACTGAAGCTTTCTTT.

The chain recombines TRBV7-6 with TRBJ2-7; the D is unclear. The germline V and J ends were trimmed by 6 bases and 5 bases, with 11 bases remaining between them. CDR1 is SGHVS, CDR2 FNYEAQ, per germline. This CDR3 comprises 12 residues. CDR3 sequence (DNA): TGTGCCAGCAGTCCCGCCCACCACGAGCAGTACTTC. Protein sequence: CASSPAHHEQYF.

This clonotype has only a few counts. The rearrangement uses TRBV28 and TRBJ1-2; 7 nucleotides line up with TRBD1. CDR1 is MDHEN and CDR2 is SYDVKM in the germline V gene. The CDR3 sequence is 14 residues long. Trimming cost V 5 bases and J 7 bases; bases outside gene matches: 10. DNA of the CDR3: TGTGCCAGCAGTAGCGGACAGGAATATAGTGGCTACACCTTC. This gives the protein CASSSGQEYSGYTF.